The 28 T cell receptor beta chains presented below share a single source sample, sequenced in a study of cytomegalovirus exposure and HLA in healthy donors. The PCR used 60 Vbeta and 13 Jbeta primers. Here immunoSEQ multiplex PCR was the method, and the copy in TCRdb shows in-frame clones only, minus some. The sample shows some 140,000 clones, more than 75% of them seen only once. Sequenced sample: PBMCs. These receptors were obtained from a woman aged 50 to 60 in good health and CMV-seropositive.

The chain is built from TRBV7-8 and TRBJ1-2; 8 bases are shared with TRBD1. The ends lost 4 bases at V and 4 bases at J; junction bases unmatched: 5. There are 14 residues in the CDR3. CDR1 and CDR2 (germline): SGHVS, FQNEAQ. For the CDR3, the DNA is TGTGCCAGCAGCTCCGCCGGGACAGGCTATGGCTACACCTTC. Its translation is CASSSAGTGYGYTF.

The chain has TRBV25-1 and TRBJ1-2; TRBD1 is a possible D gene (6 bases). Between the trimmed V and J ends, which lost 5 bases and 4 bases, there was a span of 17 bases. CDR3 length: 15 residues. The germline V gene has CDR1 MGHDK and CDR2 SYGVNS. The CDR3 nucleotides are TGTGCCAGCAGTCTAGGGCAGGGGAGTCTCTATGGCTACACCTTC. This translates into CASSLGQGSLYGYTF.

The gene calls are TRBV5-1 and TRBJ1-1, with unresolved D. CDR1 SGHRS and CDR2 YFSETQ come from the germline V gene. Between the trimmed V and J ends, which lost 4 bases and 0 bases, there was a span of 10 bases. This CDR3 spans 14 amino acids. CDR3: CASSPDMVNTEAFF. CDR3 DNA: TGCGCCAGCAGCCCTGACATGGTGAACACTGAAGCTTTCTTT.

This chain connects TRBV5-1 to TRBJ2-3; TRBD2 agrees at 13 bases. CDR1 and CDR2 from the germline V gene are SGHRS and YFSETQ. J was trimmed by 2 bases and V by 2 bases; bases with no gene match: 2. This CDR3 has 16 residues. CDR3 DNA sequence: TGCGCCAGCAGCTTCGGACTAGCGGGGGACACAGATACGCAGTATTTT. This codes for CASSFGLAGDTDTQYF.

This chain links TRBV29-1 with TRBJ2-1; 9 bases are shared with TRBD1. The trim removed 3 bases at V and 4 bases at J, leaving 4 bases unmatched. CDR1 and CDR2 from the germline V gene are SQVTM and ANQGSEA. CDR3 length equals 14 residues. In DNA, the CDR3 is TGCAGCGTTGACCCGGGACAGGGATACAATGAGCAGTTCTTC. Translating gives CSVDPGQGYNEQFF.

CDR3 in amino acids: CASSLDRRGGYGYTF. The CDR3 nucleotides are TGTGCCAGCAGCTTAGACAGGAGGGGGGGCTATGGCTACACCTTC. The chain carries TRBV5-4 and TRBJ1-2, with D maybe TRBD1 (6 bases). V lost 2 bases, J lost 4 bases, and 15 bases lay in between. Germline CDR1 and CDR2: SGHNT and YYREEE (reference sequence). CDR3 length: 15 residues.

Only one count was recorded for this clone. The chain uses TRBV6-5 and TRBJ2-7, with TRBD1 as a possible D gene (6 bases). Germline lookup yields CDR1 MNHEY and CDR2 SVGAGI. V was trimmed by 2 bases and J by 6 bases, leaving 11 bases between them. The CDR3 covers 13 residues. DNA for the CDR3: TGTGCCAGCAGTTACGCTACAGGGCTCGAGCAGTACTTC. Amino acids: CASSYATGLEQYF.

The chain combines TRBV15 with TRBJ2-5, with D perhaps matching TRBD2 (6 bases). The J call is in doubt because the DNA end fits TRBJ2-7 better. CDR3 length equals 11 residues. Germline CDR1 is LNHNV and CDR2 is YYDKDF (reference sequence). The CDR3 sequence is CATSREGEQYF. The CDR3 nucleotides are TGTGCCACCAGCAGGGAGGGCGAGCAGTACTTC.

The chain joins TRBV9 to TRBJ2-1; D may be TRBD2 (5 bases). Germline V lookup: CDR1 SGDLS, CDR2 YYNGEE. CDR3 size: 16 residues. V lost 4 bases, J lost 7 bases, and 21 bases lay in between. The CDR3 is CASSTPTSEVTNEQFF. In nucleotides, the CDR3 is TGTGCCAGCAGCACCCCCACTAGTGAAGTTACAAATGAGCAGTTCTTC.

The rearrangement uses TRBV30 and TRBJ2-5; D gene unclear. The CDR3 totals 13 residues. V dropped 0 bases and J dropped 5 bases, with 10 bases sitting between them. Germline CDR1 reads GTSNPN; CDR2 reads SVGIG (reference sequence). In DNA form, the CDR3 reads TGTGCCTGGAGTGTACCCGACGGGGAGACCCAGTACTTC. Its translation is CAWSVPDGETQYF.

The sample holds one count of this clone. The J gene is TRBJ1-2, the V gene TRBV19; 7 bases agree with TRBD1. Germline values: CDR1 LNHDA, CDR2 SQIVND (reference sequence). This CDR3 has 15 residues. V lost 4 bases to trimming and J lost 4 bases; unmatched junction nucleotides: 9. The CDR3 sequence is CASSKGQVEVYGYTF. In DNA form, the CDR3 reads TGTGCCAGTAGTAAAGGACAGGTGGAGGTCTATGGCTACACCTTC.

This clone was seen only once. The CDR3 protein is CASSIPTGPTNTEAFF. The CDR3 DNA is TGTGCCAGTAGTATCCCGACAGGGCCTACGAACACTGAAGCTTTCTTT. The J gene is TRBJ1-1, the V gene TRBV19, with 7 positions matching TRBD1. The CDR3 length is 16 residues. V lost 3 bases, J lost 1 base, and 8 bases stayed unmatched. Germline CDR1 reads LNHDA; CDR2 reads SQIVND (reference sequence).

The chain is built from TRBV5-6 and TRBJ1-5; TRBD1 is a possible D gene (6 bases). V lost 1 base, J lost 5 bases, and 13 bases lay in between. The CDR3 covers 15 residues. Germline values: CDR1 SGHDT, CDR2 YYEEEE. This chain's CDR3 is CASSLTGQPDQPQHF. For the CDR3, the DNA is TGTGCCAGCAGCTTGACTGGACAGCCAGATCAGCCCCAGCATTTT.

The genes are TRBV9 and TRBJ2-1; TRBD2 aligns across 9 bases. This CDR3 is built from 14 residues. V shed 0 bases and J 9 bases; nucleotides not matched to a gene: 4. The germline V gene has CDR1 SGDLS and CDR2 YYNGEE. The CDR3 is CASSVGGRALEQFF. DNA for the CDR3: TGTGCCAGCAGCGTAGGCGGGAGGGCCCTTGAGCAGTTCTTC.

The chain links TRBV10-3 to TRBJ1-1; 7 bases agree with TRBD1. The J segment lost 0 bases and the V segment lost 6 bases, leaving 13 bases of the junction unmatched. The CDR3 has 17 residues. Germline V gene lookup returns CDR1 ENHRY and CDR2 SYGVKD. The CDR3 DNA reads TGTGCCATCAGCCCAAGCAGAGGCAGGGGGATGAACACTGAAGCTTTCTTT. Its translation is CAISPSRGRGMNTEAFF.

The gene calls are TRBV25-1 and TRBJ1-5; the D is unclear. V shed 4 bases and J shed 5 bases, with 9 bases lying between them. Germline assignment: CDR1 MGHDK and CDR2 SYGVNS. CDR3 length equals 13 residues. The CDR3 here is CASSASSYQPQHF. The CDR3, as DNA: TGTGCCAGCAGTGCTAGTTCTTATCAGCCCCAGCATTTT.

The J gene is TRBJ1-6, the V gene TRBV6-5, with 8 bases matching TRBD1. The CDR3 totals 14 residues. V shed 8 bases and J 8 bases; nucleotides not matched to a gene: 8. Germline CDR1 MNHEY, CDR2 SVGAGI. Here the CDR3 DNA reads TGTGCCAGCTCCAGACAGGGGAATTATTCACCCCTCCACTTT. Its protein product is CASSRQGNYSPLHF.

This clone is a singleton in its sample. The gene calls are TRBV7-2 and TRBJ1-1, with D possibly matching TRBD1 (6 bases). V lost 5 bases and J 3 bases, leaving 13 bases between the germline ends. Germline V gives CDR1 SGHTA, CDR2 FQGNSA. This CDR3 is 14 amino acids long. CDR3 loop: CASSVLTGYTEAFF. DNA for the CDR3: TGTGCCAGCAGCGTTCTGACAGGCTACACTGAAGCTTTCTTT.

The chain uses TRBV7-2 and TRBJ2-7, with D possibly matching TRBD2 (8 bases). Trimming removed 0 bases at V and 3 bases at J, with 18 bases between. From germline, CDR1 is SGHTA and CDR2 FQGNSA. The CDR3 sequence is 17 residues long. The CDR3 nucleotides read TGTGCCAGCAGCTTAGCGACGGGAGGGGGCGACATCTACGAGCAGTACTTC. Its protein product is CASSLATGGGDIYEQYF.

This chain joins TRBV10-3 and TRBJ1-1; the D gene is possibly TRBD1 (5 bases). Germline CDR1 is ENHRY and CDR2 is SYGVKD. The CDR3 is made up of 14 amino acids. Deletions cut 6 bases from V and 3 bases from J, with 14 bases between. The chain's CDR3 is CAISGAGRDTEAFF. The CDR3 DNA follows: TGTGCCATCAGCGGGGCAGGGAGGGACACTGAAGCTTTCTTT.

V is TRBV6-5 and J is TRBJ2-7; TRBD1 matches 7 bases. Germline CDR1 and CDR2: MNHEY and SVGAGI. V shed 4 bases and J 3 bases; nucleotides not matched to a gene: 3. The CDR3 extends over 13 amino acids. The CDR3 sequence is CASSLYRGYEQYF. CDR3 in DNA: TGTGCCAGCAGTTTATACAGGGGCTACGAGCAGTACTTC.

The CDR3 here is CASSSTLSYEQYF. The CDR3 coding sequence is TGTGCCAGCAGCTCTACTCTCTCCTACGAGCAGTACTTC. The chain employs TRBV5-6 and TRBJ2-7; no definite D call. V was trimmed by 3 bases and J by 0 bases, leaving 7 bases between them. CDR1 SGHDT and CDR2 YYEEEE come from the germline V gene. The CDR3 is 13 residues long.

CDR3 bases: TGTGCCAGCAGCTTGACGGGAGGTACCTACAATGAGCAGTTCTTC. Translated: CASSLTGGTYNEQFF. V gene TRBV7-8 combines with J gene TRBJ2-1; 7 bases line up with TRBD2. Trimming took 3 bases from V and 2 from J; bases not matched to a gene: 4. Germline loops: CDR1 SGHVS, CDR2 FQNEAQ. The CDR3 extends over 15 amino acids.

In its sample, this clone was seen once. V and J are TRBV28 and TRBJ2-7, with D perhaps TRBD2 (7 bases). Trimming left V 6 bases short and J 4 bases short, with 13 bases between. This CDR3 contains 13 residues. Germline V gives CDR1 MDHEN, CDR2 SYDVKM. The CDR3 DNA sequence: TGTGCCAGCAGCCTAGGGGGGGTTTACGAGCAGTACTTC. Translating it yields CASSLGGVYEQYF.

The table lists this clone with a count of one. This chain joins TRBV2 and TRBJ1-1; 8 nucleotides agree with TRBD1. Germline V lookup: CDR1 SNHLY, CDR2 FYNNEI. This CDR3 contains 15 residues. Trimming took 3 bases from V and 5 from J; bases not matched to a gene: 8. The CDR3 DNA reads TGTGCCAGCAGTGATAGAGGACAGGGCGAGACTGAAGCTTTCTTT. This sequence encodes CASSDRGQGETEAFF. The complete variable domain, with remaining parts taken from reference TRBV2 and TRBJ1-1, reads EPEVTQTPSHQVTQMGQEVILRCVPISNHLYFYWYRQILGQKVEFLVSFYNNEISEKSEIFDDQFSVERPDGSNFTLKIRSTKLEDSAMYFCASSDRGQGETEAFFGQGTRLTVV.

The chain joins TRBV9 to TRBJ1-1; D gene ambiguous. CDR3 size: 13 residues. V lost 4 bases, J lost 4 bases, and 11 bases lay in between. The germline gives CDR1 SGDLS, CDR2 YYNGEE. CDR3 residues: CASSFGPTTEAFF. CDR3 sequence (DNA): TGTGCCAGCAGCTTCGGTCCTACCACTGAAGCTTTCTTT.

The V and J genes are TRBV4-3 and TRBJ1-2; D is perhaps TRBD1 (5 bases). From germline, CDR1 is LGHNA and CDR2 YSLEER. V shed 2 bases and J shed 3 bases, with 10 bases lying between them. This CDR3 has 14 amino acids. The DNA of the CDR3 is TGCGCCAGCAGCCAATATACGGGGGACTATGGCTACACCTTC. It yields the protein CASSQYTGDYGYTF.

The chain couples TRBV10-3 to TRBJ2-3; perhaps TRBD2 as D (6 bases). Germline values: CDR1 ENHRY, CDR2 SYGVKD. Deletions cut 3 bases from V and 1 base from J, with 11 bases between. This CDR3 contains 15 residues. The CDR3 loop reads CAISDPGLGTDTQYF. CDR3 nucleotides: TGTGCCATCAGTGATCCGGGACTCGGCACAGATACGCAGTATTTT.